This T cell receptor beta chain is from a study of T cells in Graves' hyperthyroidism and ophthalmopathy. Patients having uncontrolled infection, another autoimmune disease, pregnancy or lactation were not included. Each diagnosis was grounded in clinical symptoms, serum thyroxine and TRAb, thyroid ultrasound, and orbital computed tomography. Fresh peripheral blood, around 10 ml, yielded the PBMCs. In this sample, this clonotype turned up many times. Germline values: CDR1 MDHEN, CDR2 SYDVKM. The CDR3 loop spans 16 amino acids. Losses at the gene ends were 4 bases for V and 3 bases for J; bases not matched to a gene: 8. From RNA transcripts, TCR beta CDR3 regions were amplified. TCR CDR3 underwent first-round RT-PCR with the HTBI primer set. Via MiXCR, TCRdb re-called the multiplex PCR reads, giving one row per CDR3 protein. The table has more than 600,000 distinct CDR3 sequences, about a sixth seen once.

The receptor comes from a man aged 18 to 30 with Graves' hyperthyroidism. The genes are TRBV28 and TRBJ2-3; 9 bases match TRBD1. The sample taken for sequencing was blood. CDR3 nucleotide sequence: TGTGCCAGCAGTTCCGACAGGGGGGATGTAACAGATACGCAGTATTTT. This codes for CASSSDRGDVTDTQYF.